A selection of T cell receptor beta chains follows, all from one sample in a study of metastatic and nonmetastatic thyroid tumors. MiXCR re-clonotyped the PCR reads for TCRdb. Of 35,000 to 50,000 clones in the sample, about a sixth were seen once. Sequencing was performed on tumor tissue. The receptor set was obtained from a female donor with papillary thyroid cancer or a benign thyroid nodule (not recorded which). Some clones in this sample may be carry-over from other donors' samples. CDR3s include the opening cysteine and the closing phenylalanine or tryptophan. Each record gives: J gene, D gene, V gene, clone size, CDR3 DNA, CDR3 protein. D genes are given only for firm matches. Not every row has a clone size; where given, it reads once, few, many or a size class.

TRBJ1-1,-,TRBV6-1,many,TGTGCCAGCAGTCTAAGGGTAGGCACTGAAGCTTTCTTT,CASSLRVGTEAFF
TRBJ2-3,-,TRBV11-1,many,TGTGCCAGCAGCTTGGGGTCTACACTCGCAGATACGCAGTATTTT,CASSLGSTLADTQYF
TRBJ1-2,-,TRBV2,many,TGTGCCAGCACCGGGGGGTATGGCTACACCTTC,CASTGGYGYTF
TRBJ2-7,TRBD1,TRBV4-3,many,TGCGCCAGCAGCCCCGGGACAGGCGGATACGAGCAGTACTTC,CASSPGTGGYEQYF
TRBJ2-3,TRBD2,TRBV28,many,TGTGCCAGCAGCTCACCCTCCTGGACTAGCGGGAGTCCAGATACGCAGTATTTT,CASSSPSWTSGSPDTQYF
TRBJ2-5,TRBD2,TRBV19,-,TGTGCCAGTAAACCGGGGGGGTCGGAGACCCAGTACTTC,CASKPGGSETQYF
TRBJ1-1,-,TRBV7-2,many,TGTGCCAGCAGCTTAGCGGGGAACACTGAAGCTTTCTTT,CASSLAGNTEAFF
TRBJ2-3,TRBD2,TRBV14,-,TGTGCCAGCAGCCAAGATAAGTTGGGACTAGCGGGGGAGAGCACAGATACGCAGTATTTT,CASSQDKLGLAGESTDTQYF
TRBJ2-7,-,TRBV19,-,TGTGCCAGTCCGAGGGGGCGGGAGGCCCTATCCTACGAGCAGTACTTC,CASPRGREALSYEQYF
TRBJ2-7,-,TRBV28,many,TGTGCCAGCAGTTTGTGGGGAGGCGAGCAGTACTTC,CASSLWGGEQYF
TRBJ1-2,-,TRBV28,-,TGTGCCAGCAGTCGCGCGCCCGGTACCCCTACCGGCTATGGCTACACCTTC,CASSRAPGTPTGYGYTF
TRBJ2-3,-,TRBV7-9,many,TGTGCCAGCAGCTTACTCGGGAGCACAGATACGCAGTATTTT,CASSLLGSTDTQYF
TRBJ2-4,-,TRBV19,many,TGTGCCAGTAGTGATGACAGATCACCCCTGGCCAAAAACATTCAGTACTTC,CASSDDRSPLAKNIQYF
TRBJ1-6,-,TRBV28,many,TGTGCCAGCAGTCCTCCGAATCACAATTCACCCCTCCACTTT,CASSPPNHNSPLHF
TRBJ2-1,-,TRBV5-1,many,TGCGCCAGCAGCATTGGAAATTACAATGAGCAGTTCTTC,CASSIGNYNEQFF
TRBJ2-1,TRBD2,TRBV6-2/TRBV6-3,-,TGTGCCAGCAGTCCCGGGACTAGCTGGAATGAGCAGTTCTTC,CASSPGTSWNEQFF
TRBJ2-3,TRBD2,TRBV9,-,TGTGCCAGCAGCGAGGCGGGGGTCACTGATACGCAGTATTTT,CASSEAGVTDTQYF
TRBJ2-5,TRBD1,TRBV6-1,many,TGTGCCAGCAGTAATACAGGGGTGGGAGAGACCCAGTACTTC,CASSNTGVGETQYF
TRBJ1-3,-,TRBV2,-,TGTGCCAGCAGTGATCACAGGAACTCTGGAAACACCATATATTTT,CASSDHRNSGNTIYF
TRBJ1-5,TRBD1,TRBV6-1,many,TGTGCCAGCAGTCCCCGACAGGGCCCCCATCAGCCCCAGCATTTT,CASSPRQGPHQPQHF
TRBJ2-1,-,TRBV7-9,many,TGTGCCAGCAGCTTAGTACAGTCCGATGAGCAGTTCTTC,CASSLVQSDEQFF
TRBJ2-1,-,TRBV5-1,medium-sized,TGCGCCAGCAGCTCTGAGCGGAGCTCCTACAATGAGCAGTTCTTC,CASSSERSSYNEQFF
TRBJ1-1,-,TRBV6-1,many,TGTGCCAGCAGTATGGGGAGAGTGGCTTTCTTT,CASSMGRVAFF
TRBJ2-2,-,TRBV12-5,many,TGTGCTAGTGGTTCGAACACAGGGACCGGGGAGCTGTTTTTT,CASGSNTGTGELFF
TRBJ1-5,-,TRBV27,-,TGTGCCAGCAGTTTGACCGAACAGGGACTGCACCATTTT,CASSLTEQGLHHF
TRBJ2-7,-,TRBV19,-,TGTGCCAGTTCCCTGAGGAGCGGTAGTGCCTTTTCCTACGAGCAGTACTTC,CASSLRSGSAFSYEQYF
TRBJ2-7,-,TRBV2,few,TGTGCCAGCAGTGCTAACTACGAGCAGTACTTC,CASSANYEQYF
TRBJ1-1,-,TRBV24-1,many,TGTGCCACCGTGGCCAGGGGAGGCGCTGAAGCTTTCTTT,CATVARGGAEAFF
TRBJ2-7,TRBD2,TRBV11-1,-,TGTGACAGCAGCTTAGGGTCTACTAGAGGGAGGGACGAGCAGTACTTC,CDSSLGSTRGRDEQYF
TRBJ1-2,-,TRBV6-5,many,TGTGCCAGCAGTTACTCACCGACAGGCCCCGGGTATGGCTACACCTTC,CASSYSPTGPGYGYTF
TRBJ2-7,-,TRBV5-6,many,TGTGCCAGCGAGGGCAAGGGCTCCTACGAGCAGTACTTC,CASEGKGSYEQYF
TRBJ2-5,TRBD2,TRBV7-9,-,TGTGCCAGCAGCACCTCAGCGGGAGGGCCGGAAGAGACACAGTACTTC,CASSTSAGGPEETQYF
TRBJ2-3,-,TRBV2,once,TGTGCCAGCAGTAAAATAGCCGGAGCGGATACGCTGTATTTT,CASSKIAGADTLYF
TRBJ2-5,-,TRBV2,many,TGTGCCAGCATGGCATACCCCCTGGGGACCCAGTACTTC,CASMAYPLGTQYF
TRBJ1-5,-,TRBV20-1,medium-sized,TGCAGTGCTAGTCAATTTGGACTGTTGAATCAGCCCCAGCATTTT,CSASQFGLLNQPQHF
TRBJ2-1,-,TRBV30,many,TGTGCCTGGACTGACGGGGGCTCCTACAATGAGCAGTTCTTC,CAWTDGGSYNEQFF
TRBJ2-7,-,TRBV20-1,-,TGCAGTGCTAGAGCGGTTTTTACCGACTACGAGCAGTACTTC,CSARAVFTDYEQYF
TRBJ2-7,-,TRBV10-1,few,TGCGCCAGCAGCGATTCGGTCATATATAAGCCCTACGAGCAGTACTTC,CASSDSVIYKPYEQYF
TRBJ2-1,-,TRBV7-8,many,TGTGCCAGCAGCCCAGTGGGCTACAATGAGCAGTTCTTC,CASSPVGYNEQFF
TRBJ2-4,-,TRBV11-3,many,TGTGCCAGCAGCGACCCTGGGGGCGGGGTAGCCAAAAACATTCAGTACTTC,CASSDPGGGVAKNIQYF
TRBJ2-7,-,TRBV15,many,TGTGCCACCAGCAGAGTTGCGGACGGCGAGCAGTACTTC,CATSRVADGEQYF
TRBJ2-7,-,TRBV20-1,few,TGCAGTGCTATGGACAGAGGTCCCTACGAGCAGTACTTC,CSAMDRGPYEQYF
TRBJ2-3,TRBD1,TRBV4-2,many,TGTGCCAGCAGCCCGGAAGGGGGCGCTTTTTCAGATACGCAGTATTTT,CASSPEGGAFSDTQYF
TRBJ2-7,-,TRBV20-1,medium-sized,TGCAGTGCTAGAGATCACACTGAAAGCTCCTACGAGCAGTACTTC,CSARDHTESSYEQYF
TRBJ1-3,-,TRBV5-1,many,TGCGCCAGCAGCTATGGGATCGGGACTCTCTCTGGAAACACCATATATTTT,CASSYGIGTLSGNTIYF
TRBJ1-1,TRBD1,TRBV11-1,-,TGTGCCAGCAGGCGTCTACAGGGGGCAATGAACACCGAAGCTTTCTTT,CASRRLQGAMNTEAFF
TRBJ1-1,TRBD1,TRBV20-1,-,TGCAGTGCTGAGGGGACAGGCCAAATGAACACTGAAGCTTTCTTT,CSAEGTGQMNTEAFF
TRBJ1-1,TRBD1,TRBV6-7,-,TGTGCCAGCTCCACACCCGGACAGGGTGCGGCAATGAACACTGAAGCTTTCTTT,CASSTPGQGAAMNTEAFF
TRBJ2-7,TRBD2,TRBV12-5,many,TGTGCTAGTGGTTTGGTAATTGGGAGGGTTACCTACGAGCAGTACTTC,CASGLVIGRVTYEQYF
TRBJ2-1,TRBD1,TRBV24-1,medium-sized,TGTGCCACCAGTGATTCCGACAGGGGGAGTGAGCAGTTCTTC,CATSDSDRGSEQFF
TRBJ2-7,TRBD1,TRBV5-1,once,TGCGCCAGCAGCTTGACAGGGGTGCGCTACGAGCAGTACTTC,CASSLTGVRYEQYF